These 11 T cell receptor beta chains were all obtained from the same sample, sequenced in a study of blood T cell repertoires in COVID-19. This table comes from immunoSEQ multiplex PCR, and its TCRdb copy is limited to in-frame clones, with some not included. The profile shows roughly 250,000 clones, about 86% of them singletons. The material sequenced was peripheral blood. All receptors come from a person aged 65 to 85 with COVID-19, enrolled during active disease.

The J gene is TRBJ2-1, the V gene TRBV15; TRBD2 aligns across 8 bases. V lost 5 bases, J lost 8 bases, and 11 bases stayed unmatched. Looked up from germline, CDR1 is LNHNV and CDR2 is YYDKDF (reference sequence). This CDR3 comprises 15 residues. The chain's CDR3 is CATSSGGERTHEQFF. CDR3 nucleotide sequence: TGTGCCACCAGCTCGGGGGGGGAAAGAACCCATGAGCAGTTCTTC.

Only a few counts were recorded for this clone. The chain carries TRBV6-2 or TRBV6-3 and TRBJ2-5; TRBD2 agrees at 10 bases. The V gene's germline CDR1 is MNHEY and CDR2 SVGEGT. The CDR3 loop spans 17 amino acids. With 6 bases clipped from V and 5 bases from J, the junction kept 15 bases outside the gene matches. CDR3 DNA sequence: TGTGCCAGCAGCCCTTTAACTAGCGGGACCAGAGGGGAGACCCAGTACTTC. Translating it yields CASSPLTSGTRGETQYF.

Only one count was recorded for this clone. The chain carries TRBV19 and TRBJ2-3; TRBD1 might be the D (5 bases). Looked up from germline, CDR1 is LNHDA and CDR2 is SQIVND (reference sequence). V lost 5 bases and J 4 bases, leaving 10 bases between the germline ends. This CDR3 is 13 amino acids long. The CDR3 sequence is CASSERQSDTQYF. The CDR3 DNA follows: TGTGCCAGTAGTGAGAGACAGTCAGATACGCAGTATTTT.

The chain employs TRBV6-5 and TRBJ1-2, with 8 bases fitting TRBD1. There are 15 residues in the CDR3. Looked up from germline, CDR1 is MNHEY and CDR2 is SVGAGI. The V segment lost 0 bases and the J segment 8 bases; nucleotides outside the gene matches: 8. The DNA for the CDR3 is TGTGCCAGCAGTTACTCCGCGACAGGGGATGTGGGCTACACCTTC. This encodes CASSYSATGDVGYTF.

The chain combines TRBV20-1 with TRBJ2-2; D is unclear. Germline assignment: CDR1 DFQATT and CDR2 SNEGSKA (reference sequence). V gave up 6 bases and J gave up 6 bases, with 8 bases separating them. The CDR3 is made up of 11 amino acids. The CDR3 region is CSAPLAGELFF. In DNA, the CDR3 is TGCAGTGCCCCCCTAGCCGGGGAGCTGTTTTTT.

The chain links TRBV19 to TRBJ2-1; TRBD2 matches 8 bases. The CDR3 extends over 13 amino acids. The V and J ends lost 7 bases and 4 bases, in that order; junction bases with no gene match: 3. Germline V gives CDR1 LNHDA, CDR2 SQIVND (reference sequence). The DNA for the CDR3 is TGTGCCAGTATCGGGGGGGGTTACAATGAGCAGTTCTTC. Protein: CASIGGGYNEQFF. Filled out from reference TRBV19 and TRBJ2-1, the complete variable domain reads DGGITQSPKYLFRKEGQNVTLSCEQNLNHDAMYWYRQDPGQGLRLIYYSQIVNDFQKGDIAEGYSVSREKKESFPLTVTSAQKNPTAFYLCASIGGGYNEQFFGPGTRLTVL.

This sequence joins TRBV6-6 and TRBJ1-3; D call uncertain. V lost 6 bases and J 0 bases, leaving 9 bases between the germline ends. The V gene's germline CDR1 is MNHNY and CDR2 SVGAGI (reference sequence). The CDR3 runs 14 residues. The CDR3 sequence is CASRLHNSGNTIYF. CDR3 bases: TGTGCCAGCAGATTACATAACTCTGGAAACACCATATATTTT.

The gene calls are TRBV4-3 and TRBJ1-2; no reliable D call. The ends were cut back, 3 bases at V and 5 bases at J, with 16 bases in the middle. The CDR3 consists of 15 residues. Germline V gene data show CDR1 as LGHNA and CDR2 as YSLEER. CDR3 region: CASSQDREVAYGYTF. CDR3 sequence (DNA): TGCGCCAGCAGCCAGGACCGGGAGGTGGCGTATGGCTACACCTTC.

The chain carries TRBV19 and TRBJ1-5, with 10 nucleotides matching TRBD1. Germline CDR1 reads LNHDA; CDR2 reads SQIVND (reference sequence). The CDR3 totals 15 residues. V lost 9 bases, J lost 4 bases, and 9 bases stayed unmatched. Written as DNA, the CDR3 is TGTGCCAGCGGCCGGGACAGGGGATTTAATCAGCCCCAGCATTTT. Its translation is CASGRDRGFNQPQHF.

This chain links TRBV28 with TRBJ1-2; 8 bases are a match to TRBD1. Germline CDR1 is MDHEN and CDR2 is SYDVKM. The V segment lost 6 bases and the J segment 2 bases; nucleotides outside the gene matches: 11. CDR3 length: 16 amino acids. Here the CDR3 reads CASSSIGQGRNYGYTF. Written as DNA, the CDR3 is TGTGCCAGCAGCTCTATCGGACAGGGTCGGAACTATGGCTACACCTTC.

The chain employs TRBV29-1 and TRBJ2-1; 9 nucleotides line up with TRBD1. There are 14 residues in the CDR3. Germline CDR1 and CDR2: SQVTM and ANQGSEA. The junction had 5 bases not matched to a gene; V was cut back by 3 bases and J by 5 bases. CDR3 region: CSVDGTGSHNEQFF. CDR3 nucleotides: TGCAGCGTTGATGGGACAGGGAGCCACAATGAGCAGTTCTTC.